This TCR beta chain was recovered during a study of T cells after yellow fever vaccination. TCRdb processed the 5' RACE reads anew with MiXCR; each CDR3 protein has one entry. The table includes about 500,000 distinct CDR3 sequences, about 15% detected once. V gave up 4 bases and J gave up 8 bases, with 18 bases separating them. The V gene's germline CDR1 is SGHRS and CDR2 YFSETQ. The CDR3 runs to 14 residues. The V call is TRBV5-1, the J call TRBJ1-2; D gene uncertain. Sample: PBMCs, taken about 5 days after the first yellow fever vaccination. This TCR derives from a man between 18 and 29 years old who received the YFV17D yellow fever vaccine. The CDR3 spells CASSLEPHTGGYTF. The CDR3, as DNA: TGCGCCAGCAGCCTCGAGCCCCACACGGGCGGCTACACCTTC.